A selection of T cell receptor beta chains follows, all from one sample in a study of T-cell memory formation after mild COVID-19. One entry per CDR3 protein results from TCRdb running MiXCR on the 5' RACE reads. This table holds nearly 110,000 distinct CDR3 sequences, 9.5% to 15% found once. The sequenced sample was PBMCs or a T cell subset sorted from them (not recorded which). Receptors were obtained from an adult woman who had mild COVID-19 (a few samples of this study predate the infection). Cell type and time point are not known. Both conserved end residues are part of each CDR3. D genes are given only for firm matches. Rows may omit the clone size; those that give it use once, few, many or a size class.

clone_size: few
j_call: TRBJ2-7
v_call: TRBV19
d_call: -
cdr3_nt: TGTGCCAGTAGTATAGAAACAGGAGCCTACGAGCAGTACTTC
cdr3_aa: CASSIETGAYEQYF

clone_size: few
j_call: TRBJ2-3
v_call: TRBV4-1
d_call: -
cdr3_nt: TGCGCCAGCAGCCAAGATCCAGGATTCACAGATACGCAGTATTTT
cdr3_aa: CASSQDPGFTDTQYF

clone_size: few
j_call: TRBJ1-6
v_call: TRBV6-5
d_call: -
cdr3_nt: TGTGCCATCGGACGGGGCTGGGGATCACCCCTCCACTTT
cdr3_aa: CAIGRGWGSPLHF

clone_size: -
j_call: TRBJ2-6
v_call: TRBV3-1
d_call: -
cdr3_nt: TGTGCCAGCAGCCAAGAAACCATACAGTCCTCTGGGGCCAACGTCCTGACTTTC
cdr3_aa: CASSQETIQSSGANVLTF

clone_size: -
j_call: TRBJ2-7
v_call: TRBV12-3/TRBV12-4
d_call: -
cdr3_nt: TGTGCCAGCAGTCAGGGGCTCTACGAGCAGTACTTC
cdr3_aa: CASSQGLYEQYF

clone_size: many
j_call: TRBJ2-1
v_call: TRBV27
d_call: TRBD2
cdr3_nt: TGTGCCAGCAGCCCGATTCAGCGGGGACACAATGAGCAGTTCTTC
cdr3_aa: CASSPIQRGHNEQFF

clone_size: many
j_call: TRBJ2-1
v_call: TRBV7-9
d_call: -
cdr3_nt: TGTGCCAGCAGCTTATTCGGTGGATTCGGCCGCAATGAGCAGTTCTTC
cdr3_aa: CASSLFGGFGRNEQFF

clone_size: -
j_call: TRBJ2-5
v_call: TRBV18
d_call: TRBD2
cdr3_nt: TGTGCCAGCTCACACCGGGACTACGAAATTCAAGAGACCCAGTACTTC
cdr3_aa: CASSHRDYEIQETQYF

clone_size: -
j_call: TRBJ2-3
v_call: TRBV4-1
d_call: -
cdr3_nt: TGCGCCAGCAGCCAGTTGGGGGCCACAGATACGCAGTATTTT
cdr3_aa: CASSQLGATDTQYF

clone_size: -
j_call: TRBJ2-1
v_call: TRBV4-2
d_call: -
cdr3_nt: TGTGCCAGCAGCCAAGATTCGGCGATCCTCTACAATGAGCAGTTCTTC
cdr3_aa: CASSQDSAILYNEQFF

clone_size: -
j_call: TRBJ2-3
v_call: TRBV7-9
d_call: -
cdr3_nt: TGTGCCAGCAGCCAAGGGGAGGGGGCGCGGACAGATACGCAGTATTTT
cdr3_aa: CASSQGEGARTDTQYF

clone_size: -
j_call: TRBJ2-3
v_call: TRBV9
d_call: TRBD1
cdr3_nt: TGTGCCAGCAGTCGGGACAGGGGGGCAACAGATACGCAGTATTTT
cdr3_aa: CASSRDRGATDTQYF

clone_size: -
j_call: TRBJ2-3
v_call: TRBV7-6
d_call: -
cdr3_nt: TGTGCCAGCAGCTTAGGCGGGGCGGTGGCAGATACGCAGTATTTT
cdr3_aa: CASSLGGAVADTQYF

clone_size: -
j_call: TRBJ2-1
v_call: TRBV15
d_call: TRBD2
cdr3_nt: TGTGCCACCAGCAGAGATGGGGGGGATCGGGACCACAATGAGCAGTTCTTC
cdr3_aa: CATSRDGGDRDHNEQFF

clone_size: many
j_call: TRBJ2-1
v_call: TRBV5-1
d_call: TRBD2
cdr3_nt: TGCGCCAGCAGGTCTGAGGTGGCTAGCGGTTACAATGAGCAGTTCTTC
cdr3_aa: CASRSEVASGYNEQFF

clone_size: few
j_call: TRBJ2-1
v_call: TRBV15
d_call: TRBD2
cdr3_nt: TGTGCCACCAGCTTTGGGACTAGCGGCAATGAGCAGTTCTTC
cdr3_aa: CATSFGTSGNEQFF

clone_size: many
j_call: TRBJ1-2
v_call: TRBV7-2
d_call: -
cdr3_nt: TGTGCCAGCAGCTTATGGGGAGGGGGGAACTATGGCTACACCTTC
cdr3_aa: CASSLWGGGNYGYTF

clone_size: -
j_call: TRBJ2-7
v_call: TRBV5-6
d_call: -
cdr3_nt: TGTGCCAGCAGCTTGGCTACCTCAGGTGCCTACGAGCAGTACTTC
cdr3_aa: CASSLATSGAYEQYF

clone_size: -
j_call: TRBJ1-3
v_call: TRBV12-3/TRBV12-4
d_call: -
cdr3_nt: TGTGCCAGCAGTTTATTATCGAGGCCAAACGCTGGAAACACCATATATTTT
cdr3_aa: CASSLLSRPNAGNTIYF

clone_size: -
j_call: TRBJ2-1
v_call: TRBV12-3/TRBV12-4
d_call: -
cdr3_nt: TGTGCCAGCAGTCCCGACAATGAGCAGTTCTTC
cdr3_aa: CASSPDNEQFF